This T cell receptor beta chain was recorded in a study of cytomegalovirus exposure and HLA in healthy donors. To note about this clone: As yet, its antigen is unknown.

The CDR3 is made up of 15 amino acids. With 60 Vbeta and 13 Jbeta primers, the PCR was carried out. Produced via immunoSEQ multiplex PCR; TCRdb's table is partial and in-frame only. The sample lists around 180,000 clones, roughly 80% occurring once. Study observations and caveats: According to an earlier analysis, most TCR beta V segments yielded productive rearrangements about 87% or about 30% of the time. With further analysis later on, most CMV-associated TCR beta chains appeared HLA-restricted. The records held CMV serostatus as the only immune exposure information.

The sequence derives from a woman between 45 and 65 years old in good health and CMV-seronegative. The specimen sequenced was PBMCs. This rearrangement joins TRBV21-1 to TRBJ2-7; TRBD2 is taken as the D call from the table, unchecked against the DNA. TRBV21-1 is a recognized pseudogene. The CDR3 loop reads CASSTWVREGSEQYF. DNA of the CDR3: TGTGCCAGCAGCACCTGGGTTCGGGAGGGTAGCGAGCAGTACTTC.